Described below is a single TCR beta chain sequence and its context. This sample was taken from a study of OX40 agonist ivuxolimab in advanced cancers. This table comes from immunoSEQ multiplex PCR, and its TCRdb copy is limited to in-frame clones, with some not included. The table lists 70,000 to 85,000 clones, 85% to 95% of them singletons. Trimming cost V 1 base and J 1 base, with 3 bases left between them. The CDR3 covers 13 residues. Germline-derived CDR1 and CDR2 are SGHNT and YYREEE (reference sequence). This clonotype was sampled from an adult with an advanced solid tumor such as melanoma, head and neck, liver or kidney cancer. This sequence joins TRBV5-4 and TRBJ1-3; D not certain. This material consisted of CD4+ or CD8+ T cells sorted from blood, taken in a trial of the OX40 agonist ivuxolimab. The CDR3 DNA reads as TGTGCCAGCAGCTTGTGGTCTGGAAACACCATATATTTT. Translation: CASSLWSGNTIYF.